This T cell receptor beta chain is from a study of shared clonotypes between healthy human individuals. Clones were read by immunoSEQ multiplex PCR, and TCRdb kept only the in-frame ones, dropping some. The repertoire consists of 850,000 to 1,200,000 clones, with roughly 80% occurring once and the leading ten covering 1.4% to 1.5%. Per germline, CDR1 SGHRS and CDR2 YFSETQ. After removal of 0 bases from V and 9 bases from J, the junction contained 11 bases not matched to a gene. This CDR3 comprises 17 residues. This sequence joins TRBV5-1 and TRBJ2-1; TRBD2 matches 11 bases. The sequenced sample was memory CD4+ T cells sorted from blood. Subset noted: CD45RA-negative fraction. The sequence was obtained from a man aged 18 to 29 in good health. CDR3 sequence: CASSLAALLAGGSEQFF. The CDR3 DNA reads TGCGCCAGCAGCTTGGCCGCGTTGCTAGCGGGGGGAAGTGAGCAGTTCTTC.